The 4 T cell receptor beta chains below were found in one sample sequenced in a study of shared clonotypes between healthy human individuals. This table comes from immunoSEQ multiplex PCR, and its TCRdb copy is limited to in-frame clones, with some not included. The sample shows roughly 660,000 clones, 90% of them seen only once. The specimen was memory CD8+ T cells from PBMCs. Subset denoted: CD45RO+ cells pooled with CCR7-negative TemRA cells. The receptor source for this set is a man aged 18 to 29 in good health. Some clones in this sample may be carry-over from other donors' samples.

The table lists this clone with a count of one. This sequence joins TRBV18 and TRBJ2-5; 10 nucleotides match TRBD1. Germline assignment: CDR1 KGHSH and CDR2 LQKENI. Trimming took 2 bases from V and 0 from J; bases not matched to a gene: 0. The CDR3 is 15 amino acids. The CDR3 sequence is CASSPGTGDQETQYF. The CDR3, as DNA: TGTGCCAGCTCACCAGGGACAGGGGACCAAGAGACCCAGTACTTC.

In nucleotides, the CDR3 is TGTGCCAGTAGTACCCGGGCGGGAGGGACCTACGAGCAGTACTTC. Its translation: CASSTRAGGTYEQYF. This sequence joins TRBV19 and TRBJ2-7; 9 positions agree with TRBD2. The CDR3 covers 15 residues. CDR1 and CDR2 from the germline V gene are LNHDA and SQIVND (reference sequence). V lost 4 bases to trimming and J lost 2 bases; unmatched junction nucleotides: 6.

V and J are TRBV9 and TRBJ2-3; tentatively, D is TRBD1 or TRBD2 (6 bases each). The germline V gene has CDR1 SGDLS and CDR2 YYNGEE. Trimming pared 3 bases from V and 6 bases from J, leaving 23 bases between. The CDR3 covers 17 residues. The CDR3 nucleotides read TGTGCCAGCAGCGCCCGGCGAGGCGGGACAACAACGGATACGCAGTATTTT. Its translation is CASSARRGGTTTDTQYF.

This rearrangement joins TRBV9 to TRBJ1-2; TRBD1 might be the D (6 bases). From germline, CDR1 is SGDLS and CDR2 YYNGEE. This CDR3 spans 15 amino acids. Trimming pared 3 bases from V and 2 bases from J, leaving 14 bases between. In nucleotides, the CDR3 is TGTGCCAGCAGCGGCCACAGGGACGGAAACTATGGCTACACCTTC. It translates to CASSGHRDGNYGYTF.